This TCR beta chain is drawn from a study of T cell responses to AZD1222 COVID-19 vaccine. Overall study findings and caveats: At 160-218 and 743-854, vaccine-associated CD4 TCRs were dominant, and they spanned spike.

Germline CDR1 is SGHTA and CDR2 is FQGNSA. The CDR3 runs to 16 residues. V shed 4 bases and J 4 bases; nucleotides not matched to a gene: 10. Worth noting for this clone: Its antigen is unidentified.

The data were produced by immunoSEQ multiplex PCR, yet TCRdb's version contains in-frame clones alone and is incomplete. The table shows 100,000 to 120,000 clones, with about 88% occurring only once. The origin of this receptor is an adult in good health. Material: peripheral blood, obtained on day 0 of AZD1222 vaccination. The gene calls are TRBV7-2 and TRBJ2-7; 10 bases are a match to TRBD2. The CDR3 DNA sequence: TGTGCCAGCAGCTCCTCTTCTAGCGGGAGAGGGTACGAGCAGTACTTC. It is translated as CASSSSSSGRGYEQYF.